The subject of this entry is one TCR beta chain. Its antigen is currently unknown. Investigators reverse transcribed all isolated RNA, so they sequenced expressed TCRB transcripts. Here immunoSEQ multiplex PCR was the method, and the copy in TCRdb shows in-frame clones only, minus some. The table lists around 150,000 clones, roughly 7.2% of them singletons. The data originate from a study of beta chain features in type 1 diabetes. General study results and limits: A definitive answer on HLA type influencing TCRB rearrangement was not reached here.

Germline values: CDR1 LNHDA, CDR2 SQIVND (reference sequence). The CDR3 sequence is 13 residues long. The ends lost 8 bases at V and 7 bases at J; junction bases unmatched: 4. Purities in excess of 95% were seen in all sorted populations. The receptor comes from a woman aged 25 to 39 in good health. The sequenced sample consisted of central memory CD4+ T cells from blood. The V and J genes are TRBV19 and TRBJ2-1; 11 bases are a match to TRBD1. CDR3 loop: CASAGTGGNEQFF. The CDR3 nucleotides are TGTGCCAGTGCCGGGACAGGGGGGAATGAGCAGTTCTTC.